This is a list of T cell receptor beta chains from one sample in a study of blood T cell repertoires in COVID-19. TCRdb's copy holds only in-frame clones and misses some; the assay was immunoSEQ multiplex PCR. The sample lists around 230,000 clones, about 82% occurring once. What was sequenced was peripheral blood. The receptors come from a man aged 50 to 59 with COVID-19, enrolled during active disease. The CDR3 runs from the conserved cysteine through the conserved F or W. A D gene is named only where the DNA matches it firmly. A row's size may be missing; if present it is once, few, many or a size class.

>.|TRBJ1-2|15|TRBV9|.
TGTGCCAGCAGCGTAGATTCGGTCCCTAACTATGGCTACACCTTC
CASSVDSVPNYGYTF
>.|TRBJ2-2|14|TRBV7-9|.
TGTGCCAGCAGTCCCAGGATGGAAACCGGGGAGCTGTTTTTT
CASSPRMETGELFF
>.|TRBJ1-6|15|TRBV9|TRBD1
TGTGCCAGCAGCGTAGCCAGGGGGATTAATTCACCCCTCCACTTT
CASSVARGINSPLHF
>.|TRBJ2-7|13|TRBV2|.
TGTGCCAGCACGATTAGCAGGGACTACGAGCAGTACTTC
CASTISRDYEQYF
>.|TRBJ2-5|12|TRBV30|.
TGTGCCTGGAGGGACAGCCAAGAGACCCAGTACTTC
CAWRDSQETQYF
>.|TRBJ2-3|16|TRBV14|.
TGTGCCAGCAGCCAAGTTGGGGGGGCCGGGAAAGATACGCAGTATTTT
CASSQVGGAGKDTQYF
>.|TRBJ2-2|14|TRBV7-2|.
TGTGCCAGCAGCTTAGTCTGGGAGGACGGGGAGCTGTTTTTT
CASSLVWEDGELFF
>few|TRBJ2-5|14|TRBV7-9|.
TGTGCCAGCAGCCCGAGGACAGTCCAAGAGACCCAGTACTTC
CASSPRTVQETQYF
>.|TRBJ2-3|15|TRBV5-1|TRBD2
TGCGCCAGCAGCTTCGGAAGCGGGGGGTCAGATACGCAGTATTTT
CASSFGSGGSDTQYF
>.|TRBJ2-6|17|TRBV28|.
TGTGCCAGCAGTTCCAGGGTGCTGGGGTCTGGGGCCAACGTCCTGACTTTC
CASSSRVLGSGANVLTF
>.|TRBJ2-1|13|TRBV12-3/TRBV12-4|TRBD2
TGTGCCAGCAGCAGCCGGGAGGGCAATGAGCAGTTCTTC
CASSSREGNEQFF
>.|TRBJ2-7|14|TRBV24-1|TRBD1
TGTGCCACCAGTGATACCGGACAGGGCTACGAGCAGTACTTC
CATSDTGQGYEQYF
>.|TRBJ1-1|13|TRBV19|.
TGTGCCAGTAACGGGTTCTCGAACACTGAAGCTTTCTTT
CASNGFSNTEAFF
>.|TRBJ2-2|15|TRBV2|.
TGTGCCAGCAGAGGTCGACAGGTGGACACCGGGGAGCTGTTTTTT
CASRGRQVDTGELFF
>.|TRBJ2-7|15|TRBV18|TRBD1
TGTGCCAGCTCACCTCAAACAGGGGGACCTTACGAGCAGTACTTC
CASSPQTGGPYEQYF
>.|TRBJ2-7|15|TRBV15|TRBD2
TGTGCCACCAGCAGAGATCCCGGCGGGGGCTACGAGCAGTACTTC
CATSRDPGGGYEQYF
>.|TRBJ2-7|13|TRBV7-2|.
TGTGCCAGCAGCCTCCAGGGGAAGTACGAGCAGTACTTC
CASSLQGKYEQYF
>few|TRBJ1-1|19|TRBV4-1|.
TGCGCCAGCAGCCAAGATCCGACGCAGGGTAATTTATGGAACACTGAAGCTTTCTTT
CASSQDPTQGNLWNTEAFF
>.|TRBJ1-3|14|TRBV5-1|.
TGCGCCAGCAGCTTGTCGACAGCTGGAAACACCATATATTTT
CASSLSTAGNTIYF
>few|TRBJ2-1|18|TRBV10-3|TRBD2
TGTGCCATCAGTGCAGGACTAGCGGGGGGGCAGCCTTACAATGAGCAGTTCTTC
CAISAGLAGGQPYNEQFF
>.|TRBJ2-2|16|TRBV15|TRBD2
TGTGCCACCAGCAGAGGCGGGGGTTCGAACACCGGGGAGCTGTTTTTT
CATSRGGGSNTGELFF
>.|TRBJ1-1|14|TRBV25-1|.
TGTGCCAGCAGTGTAGGGACAAAGAACACTGAAGCTTTCTTT
CASSVGTKNTEAFF
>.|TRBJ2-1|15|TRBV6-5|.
TGTGCCAGCAGCCCGAGGGGCAGGGGGGCCAAAGAGCAGTTCTTC
CASSPRGRGAKEQFF
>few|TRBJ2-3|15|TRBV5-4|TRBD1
TGTGCCAGCAGCTTCCGGGACAGGGGCACAGATACGCAGTATTTT
CASSFRDRGTDTQYF
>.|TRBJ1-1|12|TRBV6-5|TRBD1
TGTGCCAGCAGCTCCCCGGAACAGGGGGCTTTCTTT
CASSSPEQGAFF
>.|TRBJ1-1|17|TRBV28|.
TGTGCCAGCAGTTTGATTTCTCTGACAGTTGTTTCCTCTGAAGCTTTCTTT
CASSLISLTVVSSEAFF
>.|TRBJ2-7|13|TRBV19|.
TGTGCCAGTAGTATCGACTACCCTAACGAGCAGTACTTC
CASSIDYPNEQYF